This record concerns one T cell receptor beta chain sequence. This record belongs to a study of blood T cell repertoires in COVID-19. Study-wide context: COVID-19 samples, acute and convalescent, were from the United States, Italy and Spain. Sample material is recorded as cDNA or gDNA derived from T cells, B-cell-depleted T cells, or PBMCs.

Profiled with immunoSEQ multiplex PCR; TCRdb holds only in-frame clones, not every one. The profile covers 70,000 to 95,000 clones, with roughly 91% appearing a single time and approximately 4.8% taken by the ten largest. The CDR3 loop spans 14 amino acids. The V gene lost 0 bases and the J gene lost 1 base, with 4 bases spanning the gap. Per germline, CDR1 KGHDR and CDR2 SFDVKD. The J gene is TRBJ2-3, the V gene TRBV24-1; D gene uncertain. Material for sequencing was peripheral blood. This receptor was taken from a woman aged 80 or older with active COVID-19. CDR3 amino acids: CATSDLVGTDTQYF. CDR3 bases: TGTGCCACCAGTGATTTGGTCGGCACAGATACGCAGTATTTT.